This is a list of T cell receptor beta chains from one sample in a study of Ad26.COV2.S vaccination and SARS-CoV-2 variants. Libraries were prepared by immunoSEQ multiplex PCR; TCRdb keeps only in-frame clonotypes and omits some of them. The sample includes about 400,000 clones, 83% of them seen just once. Sequencing used peripheral blood, obtained in a trial of Ad26.COV2.S vaccine versus placebo. The receptors originated from a person between 18 and 65 years old who received the Ad26.COV2.S COVID-19 vaccine or a placebo. Each CDR3 is given with its conserved first and last residue. Fields, in order: D gene, V gene, J gene, clone size, CDR3 DNA, CDR3 protein. A D gene is named only where the DNA matches it firmly. Clone size is not always given. Where it is, it says once, few, many or a class for expanded clones.

-	TRBV10-3	TRBJ2-3	-	TGTGCCATCTTGGCGACTAGCACAGATACGCAGTATTTT	CAILATSTDTQYF
TRBD2	TRBV7-9	TRBJ2-1	-	TGTGCCAGCAGCCCTCCGGTGAGCGGGACCTACAATGAGCAGTTCTTC	CASSPPVSGTYNEQFF
-	TRBV14	TRBJ1-1	-	TGTGCCAGCAGCGGTCAAACAGGGACCACTGAAGCTTTCTTT	CASSGQTGTTEAFF
TRBD1	TRBV5-5	TRBJ1-2	-	TGTGCCAGCAGCTTGTTACAGGGGGCATTGTATGGCTACACCTTC	CASSLLQGALYGYTF
-	TRBV24-1	TRBJ2-5	-	TGTGCCACCAGCCCTACGGGGGCCCAAGAGACCCAGTACTTC	CATSPTGAQETQYF
-	TRBV5-1	TRBJ1-4	-	TGCGCCAGCAGCTTGGCGGGAACAAGGGATGAAAAACTGTTTTTT	CASSLAGTRDEKLFF
-	TRBV9	TRBJ1-2	-	TGTGCCAGCAGTCCCCGCACCGCGGAGGGACTCTACACCTTC	CASSPRTAEGLYTF
-	TRBV5-1	TRBJ2-1	-	TGCGCCAGCAGCTTGGGGCTAGCGTCGTACAATGAGCAGTTCTTC	CASSLGLASYNEQFF
TRBD1	TRBV12-3/TRBV12-4	TRBJ1-2	-	TGTGCCAGCAGTTTTGGACAGGGCGAAGACTACACCTTC	CASSFGQGEDYTF
TRBD1	TRBV6-2/TRBV6-3	TRBJ2-5	-	TGTGCCAGCAGTTGGGACAGCCGGTGGGAGACCCAGTACTTC	CASSWDSRWETQYF
-	TRBV5-6	TRBJ1-1	-	TGTGCCAGCAGCTTGTACACTGAAGCTTTCTTT	CASSLYTEAFF
-	TRBV7-3	TRBJ2-1	-	TGTGCCAGCAGTCGGACCTCGGGGGAGCAGTTCTTC	CASSRTSGEQFF
TRBD1	TRBV9	TRBJ2-3	-	TGTGCCAGCAGCGTAGAGGTCAGGGGGCGCGCAGATACGCAGTATTTT	CASSVEVRGRADTQYF
-	TRBV29-1	TRBJ1-1	-	TGCAGCGTTGATACTCCGGGGGCTACCACTGAAGCTTTCTTT	CSVDTPGATTEAFF
-	TRBV2	TRBJ2-4	-	TGTGCCAGCAGTGAAGGTCAGGGGAAAAACATTCAGTACTTC	CASSEGQGKNIQYF
-	TRBV7-8	TRBJ1-6	few	TGTGCCAGCAGCTTAGGTGATTCCTATAATTCACCCCTCCACTTT	CASSLGDSYNSPLHF
-	TRBV2	TRBJ2-2	-	TGTGCCAGCAGTAACGAGGGACGGGGCACCGGGGAGCTGTTTTTT	CASSNEGRGTGELFF
TRBD1	TRBV24-1	TRBJ2-7	-	TGTGCCACCAGTGAGTCCCCGGGACAGGGGAGGTACGAGCAGTACTTC	CATSESPGQGRYEQYF
TRBD1	TRBV18	TRBJ1-4	-	TGTGCCAGCTCACTGGGGACAGGGCGGCGGGAAAAACTGTTTTTT	CASSLGTGRREKLFF
-	TRBV9	TRBJ1-6	few	TGTGCCAGCAGCGCGACCCCAGGAGGGGACGGTTCACCCCTCCACTTT	CASSATPGGDGSPLHF
-	TRBV5-6	TRBJ1-1	-	TGTGCCAGCAGCCGGACCGGATGGAACACTGAAGCTTTCTTT	CASSRTGWNTEAFF
-	TRBV2	TRBJ1-5	-	TGTGCCACGACTCTCAGTAGCAATCAGCCCCAGCATTTT	CATTLSSNQPQHF
TRBD1	TRBV5-1	TRBJ2-2	-	TGCGCCAGCAGGGATAAGGGGGCCAACACCGGGGAGCTGTTTTTT	CASRDKGANTGELFF
-	TRBV27	TRBJ1-5	-	TGTGCCAGCAGTTTGCCGGGACCCAATCAGCCCCAGCATTTT	CASSLPGPNQPQHF
-	TRBV19	TRBJ1-1	few	TGTGCCAGTGATCCTCGCCCCGACATTCCCAGGGGTGAAGCTTTCTTT	CASDPRPDIPRGEAFF
-	TRBV2	TRBJ2-7	-	TGTGCCAGCAGTGAAGCGCTTGGGCAGGGGGAGCAGTACTTC	CASSEALGQGEQYF
-	TRBV3-1/TRBV3-2	TRBJ2-1	-	TGTGCCAGCAGCCAATCCTACAATGAGCAGTTCTTC	CASSQSYNEQFF
TRBD2	TRBV11-2	TRBJ2-3	-	TGTGCCAGCAGCTTCCCCCTTAGCGGGTCGCGAGGAGATACGCAGTATTTT	CASSFPLSGSRGDTQYF
-	TRBV19	TRBJ1-2	-	TGTGCCAGTAGTATCCCCCGGGGCCTCTATGGCTACACCTTC	CASSIPRGLYGYTF
-	TRBV6-6	TRBJ1-1	-	TGTGCCAGCAGTCGGGGACGCCTGAACACTGAAGCTTTCTTT	CASSRGRLNTEAFF
-	TRBV12-3/TRBV12-4	TRBJ2-1	-	TGTGCCACCGCCCTGACCCTCTCCAATGAGCAGTTCTTC	CATALTLSNEQFF
TRBD2	TRBV6-2/TRBV6-3	TRBJ2-7	-	TGTGCCAGCAGTTTCCTAGCGGGGGGTTCCTACGAGCAGTACTTC	CASSFLAGGSYEQYF
-	TRBV6-2/TRBV6-3	TRBJ1-2	-	TGTGCCAGCAGTTCTACAGCTCAAAGCCATGGCTACACCTTC	CASSSTAQSHGYTF
TRBD1	TRBV6-2/TRBV6-3	TRBJ1-2	-	TGTGCCAGCAGTTTACAGGGGAACTATGGCTACACCTTC	CASSLQGNYGYTF
TRBD1	TRBV4-3	TRBJ2-1	-	TGCGCCAGCAGCCCGCGGACAGGGGGCCCTGATGAGCAGTTCTTC	CASSPRTGGPDEQFF
TRBD2	TRBV11-3	TRBJ2-1	-	TGTGCCAGCAGCGGGAGGGCGAGGAATGAGCAGTTCTTC	CASSGRARNEQFF
-	TRBV6-5	TRBJ1-5	few	TGTGCCAGCACCAGGGCAGAGGGGATAGGTCAGCCCCAGCATTTT	CASTRAEGIGQPQHF
-	TRBV27	TRBJ2-7	few	TGTGCCAGCAGTCCTCGAGCAGGGCGCGCCTACGAGCAGTACTTC	CASSPRAGRAYEQYF
-	TRBV11-3	TRBJ2-1	-	TGTGCCAGCAGCCCCCCCCCAACGACCTACAATGAGCAGTTCTTC	CASSPPPTTYNEQFF
-	TRBV7-9	TRBJ2-7	many	TGTGCCAGCAGCCGCCAACCTGGGCTCTACGAGCAGTACTTC	CASSRQPGLYEQYF
TRBD2	TRBV11-2	TRBJ2-3	-	TGTGCCAGCAGCTTAGATCCCAGCGGGAGGAGGACAGATACGCAGTATTTT	CASSLDPSGRRTDTQYF
TRBD2	TRBV19	TRBJ2-7	-	TGTGCCAGTAGTCCTTTTGCGGCGGGAGGCTACGAGCAGTACTTC	CASSPFAAGGYEQYF
TRBD2	TRBV24-1	TRBJ2-1	-	TGTGCCACCAGTGATTGGACTAGCAAGGAGCAGTTCTTC	CATSDWTSKEQFF
-	TRBV19	TRBJ1-3	-	TGTGCCAGTAGTATATTTCTCACCGGGACACCGGGAAACACCATATATTTT	CASSIFLTGTPGNTIYF
TRBD2	TRBV7-9	TRBJ2-1	-	TGTGCCAGCAGCCTGGGCGGGGGTTTCTATGAGCAGTTCTTC	CASSLGGGFYEQFF
-	TRBV6-5	TRBJ1-2	-	TGTGCCAGCAGTTACGACAGCACTAACTATGGCTACACCTTC	CASSYDSTNYGYTF
-	TRBV19	TRBJ1-5	-	TGTGCCAGTAGTATACGGCAAAGGGGTCAGCCCCAGCATTTT	CASSIRQRGQPQHF
-	TRBV27	TRBJ2-1	-	TGTGCCAGCAGTTTTGCACGGATCTACAATGAGCAGTTCTTC	CASSFARIYNEQFF